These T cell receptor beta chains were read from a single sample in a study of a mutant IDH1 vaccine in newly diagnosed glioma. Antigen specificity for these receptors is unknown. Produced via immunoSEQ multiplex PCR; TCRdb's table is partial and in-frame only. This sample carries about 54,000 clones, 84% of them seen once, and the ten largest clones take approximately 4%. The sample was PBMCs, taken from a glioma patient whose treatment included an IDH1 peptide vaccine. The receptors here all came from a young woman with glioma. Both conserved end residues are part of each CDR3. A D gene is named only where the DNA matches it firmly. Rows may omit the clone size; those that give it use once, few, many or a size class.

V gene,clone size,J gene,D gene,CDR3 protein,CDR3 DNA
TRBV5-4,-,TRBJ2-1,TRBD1,CASSFSGTGNNEQFF,TGTGCCAGCAGCTTTTCCGGGACAGGGAACAATGAGCAGTTCTTC
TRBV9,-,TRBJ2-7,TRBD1,CASTPGQGAYEQYF,TGTGCCAGCACCCCGGGACAGGGGGCTTACGAGCAGTACTTC
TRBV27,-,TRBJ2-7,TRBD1,CASSLGTGGSYEQYF,TGTGCCAGCAGTTTAGGGACAGGGGGCTCCTACGAGCAGTACTTC
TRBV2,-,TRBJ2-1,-,CALLRLYNEQFF,TGTGCCCTACTGCGGTTGTACAATGAGCAGTTCTTC
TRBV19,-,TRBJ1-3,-,CASWMAGSGNTIYF,TGTGCCAGCTGGATGGCGGGATCTGGAAACACCATATATTTT
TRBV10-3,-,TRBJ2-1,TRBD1,CAISESTAGGKQFF,TGTGCCATCAGTGAGTCGACGGCAGGGGGAAAACAGTTCTTC
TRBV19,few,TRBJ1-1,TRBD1,CASAGQAEAFF,TGTGCCAGTGCCGGACAGGCAGAAGCTTTCTTT
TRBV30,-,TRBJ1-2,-,CAWSVLGRQGIRNYGYTF,TGTGCCTGGAGTGTACTCGGGCGGCAGGGGATTCGGAACTATGGCTACACCTTC
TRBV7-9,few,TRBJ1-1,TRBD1,CASSLDLGGEDTEAFF,TGTGCCAGCAGCTTAGATCTAGGGGGCGAAGACACTGAAGCTTTCTTT
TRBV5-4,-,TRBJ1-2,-,CASSLKLGDSYGYTF,TGTGCCAGCAGCTTGAAACTCGGGGACTCCTATGGCTACACCTTC
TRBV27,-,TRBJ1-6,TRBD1,CASSDRVRRNSPLHF,TGTGCCAGCAGTGACAGGGTACGTAGGAATTCACCCCTCCACTTT
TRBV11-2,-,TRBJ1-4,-,CASSSGGVGEKLFF,TGTGCCAGCAGCTCGGGGGGGGTTGGGGAAAAACTGTTTTTT
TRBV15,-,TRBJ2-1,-,CATSRDLGQQFF,TGTGCCACCAGCAGAGATCTTGGACAGCAGTTCTTC
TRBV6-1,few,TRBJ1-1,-,CASSAKTWNTEAFF,TGTGCCAGCAGTGCCAAAACGTGGAACACTGAAGCTTTCTTT
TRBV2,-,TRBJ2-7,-,CASTGRDRSYEQYF,TGTGCCAGCACCGGTCGGGACCGCTCCTACGAGCAGTACTTC
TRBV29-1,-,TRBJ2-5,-,CSVETSGGTIQETQYF,TGCAGCGTCGAGACCTCTGGCGGCACTATACAAGAGACCCAGTACTTC
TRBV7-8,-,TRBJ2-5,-,CASSSSSPLGTQYF,TGTGCCAGCAGCTCATCCTCCCCCCTTGGGACCCAGTACTTC
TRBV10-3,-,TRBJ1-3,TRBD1,CAIEHRGRNTIYF,TGTGCCATCGAGCACAGGGGAAGAAACACCATATATTTT
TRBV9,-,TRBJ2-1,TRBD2,CASSVTPGEGHLSNEQFF,TGTGCCAGCAGCGTGACCCCCGGGGAGGGTCATCTTTCCAATGAGCAGTTCTTC
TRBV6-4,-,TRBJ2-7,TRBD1,CASRPQGDLLYEQYF,TGTGCCAGCAGACCCCAGGGGGACCTACTCTACGAGCAGTACTTC
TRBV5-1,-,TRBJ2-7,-,CASSLGAVGHEQYF,TGCGCCAGCAGCTTGGGGGCAGTGGGACACGAGCAGTACTTC
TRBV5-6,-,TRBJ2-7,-,CASSFRATYEQYF,TGTGCCAGCAGCTTCAGAGCGACCTACGAGCAGTACTTC
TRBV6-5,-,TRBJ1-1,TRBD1,CASSSTGGRTEAFF,TGTGCCAGCAGTTCGACAGGGGGGAGGACTGAAGCTTTCTTT
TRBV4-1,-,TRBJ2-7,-,CASSQDNGPPADEQYF,TGCGCCAGCAGCCAAGATAACGGACCCCCCGCGGACGAGCAGTACTTC
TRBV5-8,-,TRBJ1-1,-,CASSLDRRNTEAFF,TGTGCCAGCAGCTTAGACAGGCGGAACACTGAAGCTTTCTTT
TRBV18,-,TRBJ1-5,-,CASSGDGFNQPQHF,TGTGCCAGCTCCGGAGATGGGTTCAATCAGCCCCAGCATTTT
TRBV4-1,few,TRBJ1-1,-,CASSHSNTEAFF,TGCGCCAGCAGCCATTCCAACACTGAAGCTTTCTTT
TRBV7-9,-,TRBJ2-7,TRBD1,CASSLAGDREQYF,TGTGCCAGCAGCTTAGCCGGGGACAGGGAGCAGTACTTC
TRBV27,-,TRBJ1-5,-,CASSLSREGSQPQHF,TGTGCCAGCAGTTTATCGCGAGAAGGAAGCCAGCCCCAGCATTTT
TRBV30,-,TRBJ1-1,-,CAWRTVGGTEAFF,TGTGCCTGGAGGACCGTAGGGGGCACTGAAGCTTTCTTT
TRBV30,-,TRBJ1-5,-,CAWGTSSNQPQHF,TGTGCCTGGGGGACATCATCCAATCAGCCCCAGCATTTT
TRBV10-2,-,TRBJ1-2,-,CASSDAANYGYTF,TGCGCCAGCAGTGACGCAGCTAACTATGGCTACACCTTC
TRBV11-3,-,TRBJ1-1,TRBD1,CASSAGTGWDTEAFF,TGTGCCAGCAGCGCCGGGACAGGCTGGGACACTGAAGCTTTCTTT
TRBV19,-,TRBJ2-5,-,CASSPSTVPETQYF,TGTGCCAGTAGTCCCTCTACTGTCCCAGAGACCCAGTACTTC
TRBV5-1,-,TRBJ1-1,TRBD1,CASSLSQGGDTEAFF,TGCGCCAGCAGCTTGTCGCAGGGGGGGGACACTGAAGCTTTCTTT
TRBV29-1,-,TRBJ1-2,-,CSVNSKNYGYTF,TGCAGCGTTAACAGCAAGAACTATGGCTACACCTTC
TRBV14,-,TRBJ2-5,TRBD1,CASSPTGTGRETQYF,TGTGCCAGCAGCCCCACCGGGACAGGGAGAGAGACCCAGTACTTC
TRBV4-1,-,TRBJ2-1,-,CASSQPGPRANEQFF,TGCGCCAGCAGCCAACCCGGGCCCAGAGCCAATGAGCAGTTCTTC
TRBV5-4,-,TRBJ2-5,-,CASSLVSVEFKRPQYF,TGTGCCAGCAGCTTGGTTTCAGTTGAATTCAAGAGACCCCAGTACTTC
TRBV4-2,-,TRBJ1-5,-,CASSQTTTAYSNQPQHF,TGTGCCAGCAGCCAAACGACAACAGCCTATAGCAATCAGCCCCAGCATTTT
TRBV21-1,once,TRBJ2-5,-,CASSKDRGRETQYF,TGTGCCAGCAGCAAAGACAGGGGGCGAGAGACCCAGTACTTC
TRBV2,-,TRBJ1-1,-,CASGDGNEAFF,TGTGCCAGCGGAGACGGCAATGAAGCTTTCTTT
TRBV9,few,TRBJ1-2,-,CASSDSNIFGYTF,TGTGCCAGCAGCGACAGTAATATATTCGGCTACACCTTC
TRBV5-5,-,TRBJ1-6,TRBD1,CASSLGTGNSPLHF,TGTGCCAGCAGCTTGGGGACAGGGAATTCACCCCTCCACTTT
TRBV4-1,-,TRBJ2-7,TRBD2,CASSHPASGRSEQYF,TGCGCCAGCAGCCACCCCGCAAGCGGGAGGTCCGAGCAGTACTTC
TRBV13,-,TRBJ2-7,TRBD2,CASSFFSGGTSSYEQYF,TGTGCCAGCAGCTTTTTCTCCGGGGGGACTAGCTCCTACGAGCAGTACTTC